This T cell receptor beta chain was recorded in a study of control samples from healthy donors and cancer patients. The germline V gene encodes CDR1 MGHRA and CDR2 YSYEKL. Trimming removed 4 bases from V and 0 bases from J; junction bases left unmatched: 7. The CDR3 contains 16 residues. Method: immunoSEQ multiplex PCR; TCRdb's copy keeps in-frame clones and lacks some. The table includes 150,000 to 200,000 clones, approximately 92% detected once. The material sequenced was blood. The source of this sequence is a man younger than 45 in good health. This chain connects TRBV4-1 to TRBJ2-7; 9 positions agree with TRBD1. The CDR3 nucleotides are TGCGCCAGCAGCCCCATCGGGACAGGGCCCTCCTACGAGCAGTACTTC. Translating gives CASSPIGTGPSYEQYF.